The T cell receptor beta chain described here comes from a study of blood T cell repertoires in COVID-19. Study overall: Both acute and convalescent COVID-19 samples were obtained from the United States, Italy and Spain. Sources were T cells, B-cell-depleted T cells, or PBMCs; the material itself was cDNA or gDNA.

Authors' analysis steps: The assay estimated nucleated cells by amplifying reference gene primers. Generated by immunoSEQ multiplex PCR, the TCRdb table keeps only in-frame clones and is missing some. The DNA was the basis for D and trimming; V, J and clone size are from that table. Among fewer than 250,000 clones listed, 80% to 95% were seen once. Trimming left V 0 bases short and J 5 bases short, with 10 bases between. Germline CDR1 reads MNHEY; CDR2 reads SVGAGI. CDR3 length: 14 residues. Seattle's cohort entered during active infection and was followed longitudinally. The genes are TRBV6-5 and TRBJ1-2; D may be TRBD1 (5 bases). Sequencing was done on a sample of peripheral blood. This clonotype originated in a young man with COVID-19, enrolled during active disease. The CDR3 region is CASSYSTEEYGYTF. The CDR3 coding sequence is TGTGCCAGCAGTTACTCGACAGAGGAATATGGCTACACCTTC.